These 14 T cell receptor beta chains were all obtained from the same sample, sequenced in a study of blood T cell repertoires in COVID-19. The table came from immunoSEQ multiplex PCR; TCRdb's copy has only in-frame clones and leaves some out. Of approximately 70,000 clones in the sample, 80% were seen once. The sample was peripheral blood. These TCRs come from a man in his sixties or seventies who had recovered from COVID-19.

The gene calls are TRBV30 and TRBJ2-5; a weak D match, TRBD2 (6 bases). Germline loops: CDR1 GTSNPN, CDR2 SVGIG (reference sequence). This CDR3 is built from 12 residues. V lost 2 bases to trimming and J lost 5 bases, with 9 bases between them. The CDR3 bases are TGTGCCTGGAGTACTAGCTTGGAGACCCAGTACTTC. It translates to CAWSTSLETQYF.

The DNA of the CDR3 is TGTGCCAGCAGTAGTACTCCGAATCAGCCCCAGCATTTT. It translates to CASSSTPNQPQHF. The chain links TRBV6-2 or TRBV6-3 to TRBJ1-5; no definite D call. The CDR3 spans 13 residues. V was pared by 5 bases and J by 4 bases, with 9 bases between. Germline values: CDR1 MNHEY, CDR2 SVGEGT.

The chain links TRBV19 to TRBJ1-5; 7 bases are a match to TRBD1. The CDR3 covers 14 residues. In germline, CDR1 is LNHDA, CDR2 SQIVND (reference sequence). The V and J ends lost 3 bases and 4 bases, in that order; junction bases with no gene match: 3. CDR3 sequence: CASSIWDSNQPQHF. DNA of the CDR3: TGTGCCAGTAGTATCTGGGACAGTAATCAGCCCCAGCATTTT.

The sample holds one count of this clone. This chain connects TRBV16 to TRBJ1-5; D remains unclear. Looked up from germline, CDR1 is KGHSY and CDR2 is FQNENV. Trimming pared 1 base from V and 0 bases from J, leaving 4 bases between. The CDR3 extends over 14 amino acids. The CDR3 here is CASSQLYSNQPQHF. The CDR3 bases are TGTGCCAGCAGCCAATTGTATAGCAATCAGCCCCAGCATTTT.

This chain uses TRBV7-8 with TRBJ2-5, with 7 bases matching TRBD1. Germline V gene sequence: CDR1 SGHVS, CDR2 FQNEAQ. CDR3 length: 14 amino acids. The V gene end was trimmed by 5 bases and the J gene end by 0 bases; junction bases not matched to a gene: 3. CDR3: CASSLGTDQETQYF. For the CDR3, the DNA is TGTGCCAGCAGCCTTGGGACAGACCAAGAGACCCAGTACTTC. Looking up the rest from reference TRBV7-8 and TRBJ2-5 gives the full variable domain: GAGVSQSPRYKVAKRGQDVALRCDPISGHVSLFWYQQALGQGPEFLTYFQNEAQLDKSGLPSDRFFAERPEGSVSTLKIQRTQQEDSAVYLCASSLGTDQETQYFGPGTRLLVL.

The chain joins TRBV28 to TRBJ1-1; tentative D call: TRBD1 (5 bases). CDR1 and CDR2 from the germline V gene are MDHEN and SYDVKM. V was pared by 6 bases and J by 4 bases, with 24 bases between. The CDR3 extends over 17 amino acids. Here the CDR3 DNA reads TGTGCCAGCAGATCATTACCCCGTCTTGTTGGGGCCACTGAAGCTTTCTTT. Translated, it gives CASRSLPRLVGATEAFF.

The CDR3 nucleotides are TGTGCCAGCAGCTTAGAACAGGGGAGCCACAATGAGCAGTTCTTC. Protein product: CASSLEQGSHNEQFF. This chain connects TRBV7-2 to TRBJ2-1; 7 bases align to TRBD1. V trimming: 1 base; J trimming: 5 bases; junction bases outside the gene matches: 5. This CDR3 comprises 15 residues. Germline CDR1 SGHTA, CDR2 FQGNSA. The full variable domain, in which reference TRBV7-2 and TRBJ2-1 provide the parts outside the CDR3, is GAGVSQSPSNKVTEKGKDVELRCDPISGHTALYWYRQSLGQGLEFLIYFQGNSAPDKSGLPSDRFSAERTGGSVSTLTIQRTQQEDSAVYLCASSLEQGSHNEQFFGPGTRLTVL.

The chain links TRBV7-2 to TRBJ1-4; D gene uncertain. Germline V gene data show CDR1 as SGHTA and CDR2 as FQGNSA. Trimming took off 1 base at V and 4 bases at J, with 7 bases between the two ends. The CDR3 loop spans 14 amino acids. CDR3 protein: CASSLGGGNEKLFF. The CDR3 nucleotides read TGTGCCAGCAGCTTAGGGGGAGGTAATGAAAAACTGTTTTTT.

The V call is TRBV5-1, the J call TRBJ2-1, with 7 bases that match TRBD1. This CDR3 has 15 amino acids. V gave up 0 bases and J gave up 7 bases; unmatched junction bases: 7. Germline lookup yields CDR1 SGHRS and CDR2 YFSETQ. As DNA, the CDR3 is TGCGCCAGCAGCTTGGTGGGACAGAGAATTAATGAGCAGTTCTTC. It yields the protein CASSLVGQRINEQFF.

This chain uses TRBV7-9 with TRBJ2-2, with TRBD2 matching 9 bases. Germline V lookup: CDR1 SEHNR, CDR2 FQNEAQ (reference sequence). The CDR3 has 18 residues. Trimming cost V 3 bases and J 6 bases; bases outside gene matches: 14. CDR3 residues: CASSLRNSGRSPSGELFF. CDR3 DNA: TGTGCCAGCAGCTTGCGGAATAGCGGGAGATCTCCCTCCGGGGAGCTGTTTTTT.

V usage is TRBV6-2 or TRBV6-3 and J usage is TRBJ2-6; weak D call: TRBD2 (5 bases). The CDR3 extends over 15 amino acids. The ends were cut back, 2 bases at V and 1 base at J, with 6 bases in the middle. From germline, CDR1 is MNHEY and CDR2 SVGEGT. The CDR3 protein is CASSYGESGANVLTF. CDR3 nucleotides: TGTGCCAGCAGTTACGGGGAGTCTGGGGCCAACGTCCTGACTTTC.

V and J are TRBV11-2 and TRBJ1-3, with a weak D call TRBD1 (6 bases). This CDR3 has 15 residues. V lost 5 bases to trimming and J lost 0 bases, with 11 bases between them. CDR1 and CDR2 from the germline V gene are SGHAT and FQNNGV. The CDR3 spells CASSPGQNSGNTIYF. The CDR3 DNA sequence: TGTGCCAGCAGCCCCGGACAGAACTCTGGAAACACCATATATTTT.

The chain combines TRBV11-3 with TRBJ1-6, with D possibly matching TRBD1 (6 bases). The CDR3 consists of 16 residues. Germline V gene lookup returns CDR1 SGHNT and CDR2 YENEEA. Trimming stripped 6 bases from V and 7 bases from J, with 19 bases between. CDR3 sequence: CASSYNPGTLNSPLHF. The CDR3 bases are TGTGCCAGCAGTTATAATCCCGGGACACTAAATTCACCCCTCCACTTT.

This clone is a singleton in its sample. This chain uses TRBV19 with TRBJ1-4, with 9 bases aligning to TRBD1. Germline CDR1 and CDR2: LNHDA and SQIVND (reference sequence). CDR3 length: 19 residues. J was trimmed by 7 bases and V by 5 bases; bases with no gene match: 20. Written as DNA, the CDR3 is TGTGCCAGTAGTCCTTTAACCGGGACAGGGAAGGTTTCTGTTGAAAAACTGTTTTTT. The encoded protein is CASSPLTGTGKVSVEKLFF. Drawing the rest from reference TRBV19 and TRBJ1-4, the complete variable domain is DGGITQSPKYLFRKEGQNVTLSCEQNLNHDAMYWYRQDPGQGLRLIYYSQIVNDFQKGDIAEGYSVSREKKESFPLTVTSAQKNPTAFYLCASSPLTGTGKVSVEKLFFGSGTQLSVL.